The TCR beta chain described here comes from a study of post-analysis software for immune sequencing data. Study results and limitations: Included in a set of about five TRBV segments more frequent in patients than controls were TRBV5-6, TRBV5-1 and TRBV20-1.

Of note for this clonotype: Its antigen is unknown.

The authors incorporated unique molecular identifiers into the TCR beta cDNA libraries. Each CDR3 protein is one row after TCRdb ran MiXCR on the PCR reads. The data contain roughly 600,000 distinct CDR3 sequences, 44% of them singletons. The CDR3 runs to 15 residues. Trimming left V 4 bases short and J 2 bases short, with 13 bases between. The clonotype originates from a girl aged 10 to 17 with multiple sclerosis. This chain connects TRBV12-3 or TRBV12-4 to TRBJ2-3, with D possibly matching TRBD2 (5 bases). Sequencing was performed on blood. The CDR3 DNA reads as TGTGCCAGCAGTTCAAGTAGCGCTTACACAGATACGCAGTATTTT. Amino acid sequence: CASSSSSAYTDTQYF.